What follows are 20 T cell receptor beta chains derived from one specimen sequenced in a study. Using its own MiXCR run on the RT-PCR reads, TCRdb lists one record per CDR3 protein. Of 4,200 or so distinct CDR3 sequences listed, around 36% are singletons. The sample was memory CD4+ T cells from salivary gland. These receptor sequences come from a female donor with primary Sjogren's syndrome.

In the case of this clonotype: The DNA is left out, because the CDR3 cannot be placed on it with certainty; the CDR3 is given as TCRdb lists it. The CDR3 loop is CASSPWTGDNEKLFFGSGTQYF. The genes are TRBV27 and TRBJ2-5; the table gives TRBD1 as D, unverified against the DNA. The CDR3 contains 22 residues when both ends are counted. Germline CDR1 MNHEY, CDR2 SMNVEV (reference sequence).

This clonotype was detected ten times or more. CDR3 loop: CASSPAGDRSNQPQHF. CDR3 nucleotides: TGTGCCAGCTCACCCGCCGGAGACAGATCCAATCAGCCCCAGCATTTT. V is TRBV18 and J is TRBJ1-5; maybe TRBD1 (5 bases). V lost 3 bases to trimming and J lost 3 bases, with 15 bases between them. The CDR3 contains 16 residues. Germline assignment: CDR1 KGHSH and CDR2 LQKENI.

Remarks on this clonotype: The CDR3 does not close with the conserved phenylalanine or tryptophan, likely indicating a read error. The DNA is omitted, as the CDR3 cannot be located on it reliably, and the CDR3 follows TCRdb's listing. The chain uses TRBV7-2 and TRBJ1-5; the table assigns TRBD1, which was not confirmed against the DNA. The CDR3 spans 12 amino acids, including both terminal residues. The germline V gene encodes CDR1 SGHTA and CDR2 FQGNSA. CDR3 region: CASSPSRDQPQH.

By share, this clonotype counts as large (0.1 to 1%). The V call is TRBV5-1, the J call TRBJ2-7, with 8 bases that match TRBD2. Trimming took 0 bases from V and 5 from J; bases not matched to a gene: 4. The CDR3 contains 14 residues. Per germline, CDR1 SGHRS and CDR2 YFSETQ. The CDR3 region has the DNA TGCGCCAGCAGCTTGGAAACGGGAGGGGACGAGCAGTACTTC. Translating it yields CASSLETGGDEQYF.

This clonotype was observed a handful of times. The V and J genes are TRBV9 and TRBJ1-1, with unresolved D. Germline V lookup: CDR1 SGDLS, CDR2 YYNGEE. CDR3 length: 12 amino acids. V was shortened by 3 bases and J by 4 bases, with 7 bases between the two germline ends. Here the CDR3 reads CASSGGSTEAFF. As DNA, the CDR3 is TGTGCCAGCAGCGGGGGTAGCACTGAAGCTTTCTTT.

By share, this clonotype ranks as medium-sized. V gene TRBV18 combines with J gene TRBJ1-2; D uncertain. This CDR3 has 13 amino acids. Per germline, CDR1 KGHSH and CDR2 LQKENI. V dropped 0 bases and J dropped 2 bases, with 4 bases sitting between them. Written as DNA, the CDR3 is TGTGCCAGCTCACCACCGGCGAACTATGGCTACACCTTC. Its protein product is CASSPPANYGYTF.

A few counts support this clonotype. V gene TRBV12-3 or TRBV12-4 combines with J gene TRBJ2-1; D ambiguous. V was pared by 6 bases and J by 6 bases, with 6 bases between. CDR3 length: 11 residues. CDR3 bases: TGTGCCAGCAGACTCACCAATGAGCAGTTCTTC. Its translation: CASRLTNEQFF.

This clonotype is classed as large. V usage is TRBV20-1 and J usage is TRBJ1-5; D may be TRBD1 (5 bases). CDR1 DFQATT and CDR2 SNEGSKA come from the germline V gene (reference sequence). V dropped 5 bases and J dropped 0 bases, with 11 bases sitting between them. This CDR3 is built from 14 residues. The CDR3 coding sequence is TGCAGTGCTTCCCAGGGTTATAGCAATCAGCCCCAGCATTTT. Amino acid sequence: CSASQGYSNQPQHF.

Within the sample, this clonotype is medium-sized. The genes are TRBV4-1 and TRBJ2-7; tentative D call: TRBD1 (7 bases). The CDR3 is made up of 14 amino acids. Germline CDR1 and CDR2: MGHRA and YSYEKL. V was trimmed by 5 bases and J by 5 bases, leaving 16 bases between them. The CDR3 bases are TGCGCCAGCAGCATCGACAGGGAGGCCCACGAGCAGTACGTC. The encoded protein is CASSIDREAHEQYV.

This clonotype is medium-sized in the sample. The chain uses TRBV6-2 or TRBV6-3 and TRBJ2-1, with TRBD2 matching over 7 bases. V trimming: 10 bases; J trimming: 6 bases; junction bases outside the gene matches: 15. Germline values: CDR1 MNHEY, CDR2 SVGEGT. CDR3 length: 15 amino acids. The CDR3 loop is CATRLGEGRGNEQFF. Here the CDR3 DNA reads TGTGCCACCCGATTGGGGGAGGGCCGCGGCAATGAGCAGTTCTTC.

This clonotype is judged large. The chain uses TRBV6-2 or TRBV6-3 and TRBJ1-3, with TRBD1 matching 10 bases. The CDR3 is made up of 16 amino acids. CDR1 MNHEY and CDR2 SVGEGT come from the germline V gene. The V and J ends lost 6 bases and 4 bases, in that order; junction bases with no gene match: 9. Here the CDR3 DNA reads TGTGCCAGCAGGACCGGGACAGGGGCCTTCGGAAACACCATATATTTT. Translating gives CASRTGTGAFGNTIYF.

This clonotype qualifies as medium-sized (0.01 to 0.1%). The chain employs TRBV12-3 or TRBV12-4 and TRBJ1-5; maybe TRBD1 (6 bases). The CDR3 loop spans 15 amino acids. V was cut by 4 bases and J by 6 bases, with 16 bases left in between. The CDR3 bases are TGTGCCAGCAGTTCTGGGCCTAAGGGGGGTCAGCCCCAGCATTTT. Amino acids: CASSSGPKGGQPQHF.

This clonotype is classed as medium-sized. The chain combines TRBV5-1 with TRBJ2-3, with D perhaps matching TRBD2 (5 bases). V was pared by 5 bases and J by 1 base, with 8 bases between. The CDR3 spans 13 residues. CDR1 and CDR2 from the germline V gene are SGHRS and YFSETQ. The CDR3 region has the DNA TGCGCCAGCAGGGAGGACCGCACAGATACGCAGTATTTT. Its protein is CASREDRTDTQYF.

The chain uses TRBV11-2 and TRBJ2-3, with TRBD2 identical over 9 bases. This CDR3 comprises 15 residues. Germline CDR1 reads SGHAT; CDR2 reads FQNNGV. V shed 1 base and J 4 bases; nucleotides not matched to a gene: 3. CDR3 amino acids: CASSLGGGAPDTQYF. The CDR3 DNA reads TGTGCCAGCAGCTTAGGCGGGGGGGCACCAGATACGCAGTATTTT. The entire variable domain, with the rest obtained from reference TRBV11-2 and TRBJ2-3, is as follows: EAGVAQSPRYKIIEKRQSVAFWCNPISGHATLYWYQQILGQGPKLLIQFQNNGVVDDSQLPKDRFSAERLKGVDSTLKIQPAKLEDSAVYLCASSLGGGAPDTQYFGPGTRLTVL.

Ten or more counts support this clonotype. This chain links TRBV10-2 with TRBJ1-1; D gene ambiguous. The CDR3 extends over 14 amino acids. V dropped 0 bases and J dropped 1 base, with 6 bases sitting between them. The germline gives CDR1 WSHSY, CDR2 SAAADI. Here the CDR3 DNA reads TGCGCCAGCAGTGAGTCGGGGAGGAACACTGAAGCTTTCTTT. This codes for CASSESGRNTEAFF.

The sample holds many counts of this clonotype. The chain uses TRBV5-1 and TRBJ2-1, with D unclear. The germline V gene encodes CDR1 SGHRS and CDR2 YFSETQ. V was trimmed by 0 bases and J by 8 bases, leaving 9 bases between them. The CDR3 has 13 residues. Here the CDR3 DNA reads TGCGCCAGCAGCTTGGTGGGCTGGGATGAGCAGTTCTTC. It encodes CASSLVGWDEQFF.

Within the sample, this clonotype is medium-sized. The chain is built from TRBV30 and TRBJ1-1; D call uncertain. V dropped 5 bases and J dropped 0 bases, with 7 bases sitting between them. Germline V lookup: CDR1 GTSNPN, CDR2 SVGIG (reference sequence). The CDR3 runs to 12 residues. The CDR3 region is CAWGPMNTEAFF. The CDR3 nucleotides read TGTGCCTGGGGACCGATGAACACTGAAGCTTTCTTT.

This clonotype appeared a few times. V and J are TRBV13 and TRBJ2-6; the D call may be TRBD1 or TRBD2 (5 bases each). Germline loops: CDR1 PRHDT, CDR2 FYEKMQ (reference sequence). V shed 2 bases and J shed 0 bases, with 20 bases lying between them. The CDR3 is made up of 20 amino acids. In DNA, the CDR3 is TGTGCCAGCAGCTTAACCTGGGACCATCAAATCGGCTCTGGGGCCAACGTCCTGACTTTC. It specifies CASSLTWDHQIGSGANVLTF. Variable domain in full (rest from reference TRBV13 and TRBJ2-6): AAGVIQSPRHLIKEKRETATLKCYPIPRHDTVYWYQQGPGQDPQFLISFYEKMQSDKGSIPDRFSAQQFSDYHSELNMSSLELGDSALYFCASSLTWDHQIGSGANVLTFGAGSRLTVL.

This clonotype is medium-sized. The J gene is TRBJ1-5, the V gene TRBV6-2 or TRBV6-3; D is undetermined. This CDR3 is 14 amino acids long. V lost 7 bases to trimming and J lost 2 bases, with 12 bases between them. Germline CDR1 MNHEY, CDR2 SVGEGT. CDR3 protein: CASTTDGRNQPQHF. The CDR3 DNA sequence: TGTGCCAGCACTACCGACGGACGCAATCAGCCCCAGCATTTT.

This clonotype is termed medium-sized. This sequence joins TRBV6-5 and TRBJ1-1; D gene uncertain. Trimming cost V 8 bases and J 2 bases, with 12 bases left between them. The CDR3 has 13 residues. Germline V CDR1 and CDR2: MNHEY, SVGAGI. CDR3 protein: CASLRTFNTEAFF. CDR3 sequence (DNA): TGTGCCAGCCTAAGGACCTTTAACACTGAAGCTTTCTTT.